One and the same sample provided the 27 T cell receptor beta chains below, sequenced in a study of T cell clonotyping in hematopoietic cell transplantation. Indicated time point: recipient sample about 28 days before transplant, after cytoreduction. Some clones are missing from TCRdb's copy, which holds only in-frame ones; the method was immunoSEQ multiplex PCR. The data contain around 37,000 clones, 85% of them singletons. Specimen: peripheral blood mononuclear cells, collected before stem cell transplant. The receptors derive from a man aged 55-75 years with acute myeloid leukemia. Some clones in this sample may be carry-over from other donors' samples.

V and J are TRBV27 and TRBJ2-7; no firm D call. Trimming took 3 bases from V and 4 from J, leaving 10 bases between them. CDR3 length: 13 residues. Germline CDR1 is MNHEY and CDR2 is SMNVEV (reference sequence). CDR3 bases: TGTGCCAGCAGTTTTTTGGGGAATTACGAGCAGTACTTC. This sequence encodes CASSFLGNYEQYF.

This chain joins TRBV15 and TRBJ2-2; 10 bases match TRBD1. With 5 bases clipped from V and 5 bases from J, the junction kept 5 bases outside the gene matches. CDR1 and CDR2 from the germline V gene are LNHNV and YYDKDF (reference sequence). The CDR3 covers 15 residues. The DNA of the CDR3 is TGTGCCACCAGCGGAGGGGACAGGGGAACCGGGGAGCTGTTTTTT. Protein product: CATSGGDRGTGELFF. The variable domain in full, with the rest retrieved from reference TRBV15 and TRBJ2-2, is DAMVIQNPRYQVTQFGKPVTLSCSQTLNHNVMYWYQQKSSQAPKLLFHYYDKDFNNEADTPDNFQSRRPNTSFCFLDIRSPGLGDTAMYLCATSGGDRGTGELFFGEGSRLTVL.

The rearrangement uses TRBV29-1 and TRBJ2-7; TRBD1 aligns across 9 bases. This CDR3 comprises 14 residues. Germline CDR1 and CDR2: SQVTM and ANQGSEA. After removal of 5 bases from V and 9 bases from J, the junction contained 14 bases not matched to a gene. The CDR3 spells CSVIVVGQGTGQYF. DNA of the CDR3: TGCAGCGTTATCGTTGTGGGACAGGGAACGGGGCAGTACTTC.

This clone came up once. The chain uses TRBV5-1 and TRBJ2-5, with D tentatively TRBD1 (6 bases). Germline assignment: CDR1 SGHRS and CDR2 YFSETQ. V shed 0 bases and J shed 7 bases, with 10 bases lying between them. The CDR3 covers 13 residues. The CDR3 DNA sequence: TGCGCCAGCAGCTTGGAGCTGACAGGGACCCAGTACTTC. Its protein product is CASSLELTGTQYF.

Only a few counts were recorded for this clone. The chain uses TRBV7-8 and TRBJ2-1, with a tentative D call TRBD2 (5 bases). The germline V gene encodes CDR1 SGHVS and CDR2 FQNEAQ. CDR3 size: 16 residues. V was shortened by 2 bases and J by 2 bases, with 13 bases between the two germline ends. The CDR3: CASSLFRGITYNEQFF. Here the CDR3 DNA reads TGTGCCAGCAGCTTATTTCGGGGTATTACCTACAATGAGCAGTTCTTC.

The genes are TRBV6-6 and TRBJ1-1; 7 bases are a match to TRBD1. This CDR3 is 13 amino acids long. The germline CDR1 and CDR2 sequences are MNHNY and SVGAGI (reference sequence). V lost 2 bases to trimming and J lost 7 bases; unmatched junction nucleotides: 4. The CDR3 DNA reads TGTGCCAGCAGTTACATAGCAGGGGGTGAAGCTTTCTTT. It is translated as CASSYIAGGEAFF.

This clone was counted between two and nine times. The rearrangement links TRBV18 to TRBJ2-7, with D perhaps matching TRBD2 (6 bases). V shed 2 bases and J shed 2 bases, with 13 bases lying between them. CDR1 and CDR2 from the germline V gene are KGHSH and LQKENI. The CDR3 covers 15 residues. The CDR3: CASSPVRGGAYEQYF. The CDR3 DNA sequence: TGTGCCAGCTCACCAGTGCGAGGCGGGGCCTACGAGCAGTACTTC.

The V gene is TRBV7-9, the J gene TRBJ2-1, with 8 bases that match TRBD2. In germline, CDR1 is SEHNR, CDR2 FQNEAQ (reference sequence). With 3 bases clipped from V and 8 bases from J, the junction kept 9 bases outside the gene matches. CDR3 size: 15 residues. The CDR3 region has the DNA TGTGCCAGCAGCTTGCGGGGGGAACCCAACGATGAGCAGTTCTTC. This encodes CASSLRGEPNDEQFF.

J is TRBJ2-3 and V is TRBV11-3; the D call may be TRBD1 or TRBD2 (6 bases each). CDR1 is SGHNT and CDR2 is YENEEA in the germline V gene. V lost 4 bases, J lost 0 bases, and 17 bases lay in between. The CDR3 loop spans 17 amino acids. This CDR3 is CASSSEGGFVSTDTQYF. CDR3 DNA sequence: TGTGCCAGCAGCTCTGAGGGGGGCTTCGTTAGCACAGATACGCAGTATTTT. The full variable domain, completed using reference TRBV11-3 and TRBJ2-3, is EAGVVQSPRYKIIEKKQPVAFWCNPISGHNTLYWYLQNLGQGPELLIRYENEEAVDDSQLPKDRFSAERLKGVDSTLKIQPAELGDSAVYLCASSSEGGFVSTDTQYFGPGTRLTVL.

The chain combines TRBV9 with TRBJ2-5, with 12 bases fitting TRBD2. Germline lookup yields CDR1 SGDLS and CDR2 YYNGEE. V lost 2 bases to trimming and J lost 5 bases; unmatched junction nucleotides: 1. This CDR3 region has 14 residues. The CDR3 reads CASSVTSGGETQYF. The CDR3 region has the DNA TGTGCCAGCAGCGTGACTAGCGGGGGCGAGACCCAGTACTTC.

The chain is built from TRBV7-6 and TRBJ2-5; perhaps TRBD2 as D (5 bases). This CDR3 has 18 amino acids. V lost 0 bases and J 4 bases, leaving 21 bases between the germline ends. Per the germline V gene, CDR1 is SGHVS and CDR2 is FNYEAQ. The CDR3 bases are TGTGCCAGCAGCTTAGCGACGACTACACCAACTAGTGTAGAGACCCAGTACTTC. Translated: CASSLATTTPTSVETQYF.

The chain employs TRBV7-2 and TRBJ1-1; 8 bases match TRBD1. J lost 4 bases, V lost 6 bases, and 16 bases had no gene match. CDR3 length: 17 residues. CDR1 is SGHTA and CDR2 is FQGNSA in the germline V gene. CDR3 region: CASRTGQGRGRGTEAFF. In DNA, the CDR3 is TGTGCCAGCAGGACCGGACAGGGACGAGGCCGGGGCACTGAAGCTTTCTTT.

This clone was detected only a few times. This rearrangement joins TRBV28 to TRBJ1-2; the D gene is possibly TRBD1 (5 bases). Trimming pared 2 bases from V and 4 bases from J, leaving 11 bases between. CDR1 MDHEN and CDR2 SYDVKM come from the germline V gene. The CDR3 consists of 14 residues. The CDR3 DNA is TGTGCCAGCAGTTTACCAGGGTGGGGCTATGGCTACACCTTC. Protein: CASSLPGWGYGYTF.

The chain carries TRBV5-1 and TRBJ2-7; D might be TRBD1 or TRBD2, each matching 5 bases. Trimming took 0 bases from V and 7 from J, leaving 17 bases between them. Looked up from germline, CDR1 is SGHRS and CDR2 is YFSETQ. This CDR3 has 15 residues. The CDR3: CASSLELGTPGEQYF. The CDR3 DNA reads TGCGCCAGCAGCTTGGAATTAGGGACCCCTGGGGAGCAGTACTTC.

The chain uses TRBV5-1 and TRBJ2-7; weak D call: TRBD1 (7 bases). The CDR3 loop spans 16 amino acids. Trimming cost V 0 bases and J 3 bases, with 16 bases left between them. Germline CDR1 reads SGHRS; CDR2 reads YFSETQ. The CDR3 coding sequence is TGCGCCAGCAGCTTGGCCGGAGGGACAGATCTCTACGAGCAGTACTTC. It specifies CASSLAGGTDLYEQYF. Filled out from reference TRBV5-1 and TRBJ2-7, the complete variable domain reads KAGVTQTPRYLIKTRGQQVTLSCSPISGHRSVSWYQQTPGQGLQFLFEYFSETQRNKGNFPGRFSGRQFSNSRSEMNVSTLELGDSALYLCASSLAGGTDLYEQYFGPGTRLTVT.

This clone was seen only once. The chain combines TRBV6-6 with TRBJ1-2; D is unclear. From germline, CDR1 is MNHNY and CDR2 SVGAGI (reference sequence). The V gene lost 1 base and the J gene lost 3 bases, with 15 bases spanning the gap. This CDR3 comprises 16 residues. The CDR3 bases are TGTGCCAGCAGTTACTATCGAGCAGGTGGCGACTATGGCTACACCTTC. Translating it yields CASSYYRAGGDYGYTF.

The V gene is TRBV5-6, the J gene TRBJ2-6, with 7 bases that match TRBD1. J was trimmed by 4 bases and V by 2 bases; bases with no gene match: 6. Germline V gene sequence: CDR1 SGHDT, CDR2 YYEEEE. This CDR3 is 16 amino acids long. DNA for the CDR3: TGTGCCAGCAGCTTCCACGACAGGGCCGGGGCCAACGTCCTGACTTTC. It translates to CASSFHDRAGANVLTF. Variable domain in full (rest from reference TRBV5-6 and TRBJ2-6): DAGVTQSPTHLIKTRGQQVTLRCSPKSGHDTVSWYQQALGQGPQFIFQYYEEEERQRGNFPDRFSGHQFPNYSSELNVNALLLGDSALYLCASSFHDRAGANVLTFGAGSRLTVL.

The chain combines TRBV7-2 with TRBJ1-1; possibly TRBD1 for D (5 bases). This CDR3 spans 14 amino acids. The germline V gene has CDR1 SGHTA and CDR2 FQGNSA. Trimming stripped 5 bases from V and 1 base from J, with 11 bases between. As DNA, the CDR3 is TGTGCCAGCAGCATCGCGACAGCGAACACTGAAGCTTTCTTT. Its translation is CASSIATANTEAFF.

This rearrangement joins TRBV6-6 to TRBJ1-5; 8 bases line up with TRBD1. The ends lost 1 base at V and 4 bases at J; junction bases unmatched: 6. Germline CDR1 and CDR2: MNHNY and SVGAGI (reference sequence). The CDR3 has 16 residues. The CDR3 DNA sequence: TGTGCCAGCAGTTACTGGGGGGGACAGGAGAATCAGCCCCAGCATTTT. Translated, it gives CASSYWGGQENQPQHF.

The sample holds a few counts of this clone. The genes are TRBV29-1 and TRBJ2-7, with 8 nucleotides matching TRBD1. Germline CDR1 and CDR2: SQVTM and ANQGSEA. Germline trimming cut 6 bases from V and 3 bases from J; bases unmatched to any gene: 7. The CDR3 length is 13 residues. CDR3 region: CSVGGQVIYEQYF. The CDR3, as DNA: TGCAGCGTAGGGGGACAGGTAATCTACGAGCAGTACTTC.

V is TRBV5-6 and J is TRBJ1-2, with TRBD1 matching 8 bases. The ends lost 4 bases at V and 7 bases at J; junction bases unmatched: 6. The V gene's germline CDR1 is SGHDT and CDR2 YYEEEE. This CDR3 contains 13 residues. The chain's CDR3 is CASSTTGGSGYTF. The CDR3, as DNA: TGTGCCAGCAGCACAACAGGGGGAAGTGGCTACACCTTC.

The chain carries TRBV14 and TRBJ2-7; the match to TRBD2 covers 14 bases. V lost 1 base, J lost 6 bases, and 5 bases stayed unmatched. Germline V gene sequence: CDR1 SGHDN, CDR2 FVKESK. The CDR3 runs 16 residues. CDR3 coding DNA: TGTGCCAGCAGCCAAGGGACTAGCGGGGGGCAGGGCGAGCAGTACTTC. Its translation: CASSQGTSGGQGEQYF.

The V and J genes are TRBV5-1 and TRBJ1-1; D is perhaps TRBD1 (6 bases). Germline V lookup: CDR1 SGHRS, CDR2 YFSETQ. Trimming cost V 1 base and J 4 bases, with 11 bases left between them. This CDR3 is 14 amino acids long. CDR3 sequence reads: CASSLNRGGTEAFF. The CDR3 region has the DNA TGCGCCAGCAGCTTGAACAGAGGGGGCACTGAAGCTTTCTTT.

The chain joins TRBV7-2 to TRBJ2-2; D is undetermined. Trimming pared 1 base from V and 2 bases from J, leaving 5 bases between. The CDR3 has 14 residues. Germline V gene lookup returns CDR1 SGHTA and CDR2 FQGNSA. Here the CDR3 DNA reads TGTGCCAGCAGCTTAGGTGCCAACACCGGGGAGCTGTTTTTT. Its protein product is CASSLGANTGELFF.

CDR3 amino acids: CASSVSGGRSYEQYF. CDR3 bases: TGTGCCAGCAGCGTTAGCGGGGGCCGATCCTACGAGCAGTACTTC. This chain connects TRBV5-4 to TRBJ2-7; 9 bases line up with TRBD2. Germline-derived CDR1 and CDR2 are SGHNT and YYREEE (reference sequence). The CDR3 loop spans 15 amino acids. The junction had 6 bases not matched to a gene; V was cut back by 4 bases and J by 1 base.

The chain recombines TRBV5-1 with TRBJ1-1; weak D call: TRBD1 (5 bases). This CDR3 contains 16 residues. V was shortened by 4 bases and J by 3 bases, with 19 bases between the two germline ends. Germline CDR1 reads SGHRS; CDR2 reads YFSETQ. CDR3 loop: CASSPELGHQHTEAFF. CDR3 DNA sequence: TGCGCCAGCAGCCCGGAGTTGGGGCACCAGCACACTGAAGCTTTCTTT.

V and J are TRBV4-3 and TRBJ1-2, with 11 bases matching TRBD1. V lost 4 bases, J lost 2 bases, and 3 bases stayed unmatched. The CDR3 is 15 amino acids. Germline assignment: CDR1 LGHNA and CDR2 YSLEER. DNA of the CDR3: TGCGCCAGCAGCCCGGGACAGGGGGGGAACTATGGCTACACCTTC. This encodes CASSPGQGGNYGYTF.